The 9 T cell receptor beta chains listed next were all sequenced from one sample in a study of cytomegalovirus exposure and HLA in healthy donors. With 60 Vbeta and 13 Jbeta primers, the PCR was carried out. The data were produced by immunoSEQ multiplex PCR, yet TCRdb's version contains in-frame clones alone and is incomplete. The table shows roughly 240,000 clones, with 82% occurring only once. The sequenced material came from PBMCs. The receptors shown here come from a woman aged 40 to 50 in good health and CMV-seropositive.

The chain carries TRBV7-2 and TRBJ2-7; D not resolved. Trimming stripped 2 bases from V and 4 bases from J, with 9 bases between. The germline V gene has CDR1 SGHTA and CDR2 FQGNSA. CDR3 length: 13 amino acids. The CDR3 DNA sequence: TGTGCCAGCAGCTTACACACGATATACGAGCAGTACTTC. Translating it yields CASSLHTIYEQYF.

This sequence joins TRBV7-2 and TRBJ2-3; D is uncertain. This CDR3 has 12 amino acids. Germline V lookup: CDR1 SGHTA, CDR2 FQGNSA. With 6 bases removed from V and 5 bases from J, the gap between germline ends came to 9 bases. The CDR3 reads CASRNSGDTQYF. For the CDR3, the DNA is TGTGCCAGCAGAAACTCGGGAGATACGCAGTATTTT.

This chain joins TRBV19 and TRBJ2-2; TRBD2 agrees at 10 bases. CDR1 is LNHDA and CDR2 is SQIVND in the germline V gene (reference sequence). V was pared by 6 bases and J by 5 bases, with 21 bases of the junction left unmatched. The CDR3 is 20 residues long. The CDR3, as DNA: TGTGCCAGTAGACCTAGTAGCCTAGCGGGAGCGAGAGTACGGACCGGGGAGCTGTTTTTT. Protein product: CASRPSSLAGARVRTGELFF.

This chain uses TRBV4-1 with TRBJ2-7; D might be TRBD2 (6 bases). The CDR3 consists of 19 residues. Germline assignment: CDR1 MGHRA and CDR2 YSYEKL. With 4 bases removed from V and 1 base from J, the gap between germline ends came to 26 bases. CDR3 in amino acids: CASSPQPGPAGLGSYEQYF. Here the CDR3 DNA reads TGCGCCAGCAGCCCTCAACCGGGACCAGCGGGCTTGGGTTCCTACGAGCAGTACTTC.

This sequence joins TRBV5-1 and TRBJ2-2, with D uncertain. V lost 2 bases and J lost 6, with 5 bases in between. Germline assignment: CDR1 SGHRS and CDR2 YFSETQ. The CDR3 has 12 amino acids. The CDR3 DNA is TGCGCCAGCAGCTTAAGCGCCGGGGAGCTGTTTTTT. This sequence encodes CASSLSAGELFF.

This chain uses TRBV6-5 with TRBJ1-4; D unclear. Trimming shortened V by 1 base and J by 2 bases, and 8 bases separated the two germline ends. CDR1 is MNHEY and CDR2 is SVGAGI in the germline V gene. The CDR3 spans 15 residues. CDR3 protein: CASSYYGGTNEKLFF. Written as DNA, the CDR3 is TGTGCCAGCAGTTACTACGGAGGTACTAATGAAAAACTGTTTTTT.

This chain connects TRBV2 to TRBJ2-5; D perhaps matches TRBD1 (5 bases). The J call may be incorrect, as the DNA end agrees better with TRBJ2-7. This CDR3 spans 13 amino acids. Germline values: CDR1 SNHLY, CDR2 FYNNEI. CDR3 nucleotide sequence: TGTGCCAGCAGGCAGGGTCTTGCCTACGAGCAGTACTTC. Its protein product is CASRQGLAYEQYF.

This chain uses TRBV7-9 with TRBJ1-1; tentative D call: TRBD1 (5 bases). The germline V and J ends were trimmed by 8 bases and 1 base, with 11 bases remaining between them. Per germline, CDR1 SEHNR and CDR2 FQNEAQ (reference sequence). This CDR3 has 13 residues. The CDR3 DNA is TGTGCCAGCGGAAGGGGAGGGAACACTGAAGCTTTCTTT. Its protein is CASGRGGNTEAFF. Combining the CDR3 with reference TRBV7-9 and TRBJ1-1 gives the whole variable domain DTGVSQNPRHKITKRGQNVTFRCDPISEHNRLYWYRQTLGQGPEFLTYFQNEAQLEKSRLLSDRFSAERPKGSFSTLEIQRTEQGDSAMYLCASGRGGNTEAFFGQGTRLTVV.

The chain has TRBV6-1 and TRBJ1-1; 10 positions match TRBD1. Germline V gene data show CDR1 as MNHNS and CDR2 as SASEGT. V shed 7 bases and J 6 bases; nucleotides not matched to a gene: 11. The CDR3 sequence is 15 residues long. The CDR3 sequence: CASKLGTGEGSEAFF. The CDR3 DNA is TGTGCCAGCAAACTCGGGACAGGGGAAGGTTCTGAAGCTTTCTTT.